This is a list of T cell receptor beta chains from one sample in a study of identifying expanded T cells in peripheral blood. TCRdb's copy holds only in-frame clones and misses some; the assay was immunoSEQ multiplex PCR. The data show around 120,000 clones, more than 75% seen once. Sequences were obtained from blood. These receptors all come from a person aged 18 to 75 in good health. The CDR3 runs from the conserved cysteine through the conserved F or W. Fields, in order: V gene, D gene, J gene, clone size, CDR3 protein, CDR3 DNA. A D gene is named only where the DNA matches it firmly. The size of a clone is reported for some rows only, either as once, few or many, or as a class for expanded clones.

V: TRBV5-1
D: TRBD1
J: TRBJ2-7
size: -
CDR3: CASSPDRETYEQYF
DNA: TGCGCCAGCAGTCCGGACAGGGAGACCTACGAGCAGTACTTC

V: TRBV6-6
D: -
J: TRBJ1-2
size: -
CDR3: CASSYEGNYGYTF
DNA: TGTGCCAGCAGTTACGAGGGGAACTATGGCTACACCTTC

V: TRBV30
D: TRBD1
J: TRBJ1-2
size: -
CDR3: CAWSERTGINNYGYTF
DNA: TGTGCCTGGAGTGAACGGACAGGGATAAACAACTATGGCTACACCTTC

V: TRBV7-6
D: -
J: TRBJ1-3
size: -
CDR3: CASSLFGGFSGNTIYF
DNA: TGTGCCAGCAGCTTGTTTGGTGGATTCTCTGGAAACACCATATATTTT

V: TRBV4-1
D: -
J: TRBJ2-1
size: -
CDR3: CASSQEAANSYNEQFF
DNA: TGCGCCAGCAGCCAAGAGGCCGCCAACTCCTACAATGAGCAGTTCTTC

V: TRBV19
D: TRBD2
J: TRBJ2-7
size: -
CDR3: CASSIGGEGASYEQYF
DNA: TGTGCCAGTAGTATAGGCGGGGAGGGAGCCTCCTACGAGCAGTACTTC

V: TRBV4-3
D: TRBD1
J: TRBJ1-2
size: -
CDR3: CASTGQGRNGYTF
DNA: TGCGCCAGCACTGGACAGGGAAGAAATGGCTACACCTTC

V: TRBV12-5
D: TRBD1
J: TRBJ1-6
size: -
CDR3: CASASDRVVSPLHF
DNA: TGTGCTAGTGCCTCCGACAGGGTGGTTTCACCCCTCCACTTT

V: TRBV30
D: -
J: TRBJ1-1
size: -
CDR3: CAWSVGTVNTEAFF
DNA: TGTGCCTGGAGTGTAGGGACGGTGAACACTGAAGCTTTCTTT

V: TRBV6-5
D: TRBD2
J: TRBJ2-1
size: -
CDR3: CASSPLGGVREQFF
DNA: TGTGCCAGCAGTCCCCTCGGGGGGGTCCGTGAGCAGTTCTTC

V: TRBV30
D: -
J: TRBJ1-2
size: -
CDR3: CAWSVLGGYGYTF
DNA: TGTGCCTGGAGCGTACTAGGAGGTTATGGCTACACCTTC

V: TRBV7-2
D: -
J: TRBJ2-1
size: -
CDR3: CASSLEQGAYNEQFF
DNA: TGTGCCAGCAGTTTGGAGCAGGGCGCCTACAATGAGCAGTTCTTC

V: TRBV7-2
D: -
J: TRBJ1-1
size: -
CDR3: CASSLGNQNTEAFF
DNA: TGTGCCAGCAGCTTAGGGAATCAGAACACTGAAGCTTTCTTT

V: TRBV28
D: -
J: TRBJ2-5
size: once
CDR3: CASRIGGHPLETQYF
DNA: TGTGCCAGCAGGATTGGGGGTCACCCCTTAGAGACCCAGTACTTC

V: TRBV2
D: -
J: TRBJ2-2
size: -
CDR3: CASRAAGELFF
DNA: TGTGCCAGCAGGGCGGCCGGGGAGCTGTTTTTT

V: TRBV6-6
D: -
J: TRBJ1-2
size: -
CDR3: CASSRLRDTLNYGYTF
DNA: TGTGCCAGCAGCCGACTTCGGGACACCCTTAACTATGGCTACACCTTC

V: TRBV6-5
D: -
J: TRBJ1-3
size: once
CDR3: CASSYSVGDSGNTIYF
DNA: TGTGCCAGCAGTTACTCTGTCGGGGACTCTGGAAACACCATATATTTT

V: TRBV19
D: -
J: TRBJ1-5
size: -
CDR3: CASSAGFNSNQPQHF
DNA: TGTGCCAGTAGTGCCGGATTCAATAGCAATCAGCCCCAGCATTTT

V: TRBV30
D: TRBD1
J: TRBJ1-3
size: few
CDR3: CAWNGQGSTIYF
DNA: TGTGCCTGGAACGGACAGGGTTCAACCATATATTTT

V: TRBV4-1
D: TRBD1
J: TRBJ1-1
size: -
CDR3: CASSHIGQVRPEAFF
DNA: TGCGCCAGCAGCCACATCGGACAGGTCCGGCCTGAAGCTTTCTTT

V: TRBV7-2
D: -
J: TRBJ2-7
size: -
CDR3: CASSLTRDSSYEQYF
DNA: TGTGCCAGCAGCTTAACCCGGGACTCGAGCTACGAGCAGTACTTC

V: TRBV15
D: -
J: TRBJ2-2
size: once
CDR3: CATSRVAGWELFF
DNA: TGCGCCACCAGCAGAGTAGCAGGGTGGGAGCTGTTTTTT